Listed here are 11 T cell receptor beta chains from one sample, sequenced in a study of blood T cell repertoires in COVID-19. Generated by immunoSEQ multiplex PCR, the TCRdb table keeps only in-frame clones and is missing some. The sample lists just under 150,000 clones; more than 75% were seen once. The sample consisted of peripheral blood. The receptors were gathered from a woman in her forties or fifties with active or convalescent COVID-19.

The CDR3 reads CASSTLNTEAFF. The CDR3 DNA reads as TGTGCCAGCAGCACATTGAACACTGAAGCTTTCTTT. The V call is TRBV27, the J call TRBJ1-1; D not certain. The germline V and J ends were trimmed by 6 bases and 0 bases, with 5 bases remaining between them. CDR3 length: 12 residues. Germline CDR1 MNHEY, CDR2 SMNVEV (reference sequence).

This sequence joins TRBV30 and TRBJ1-4; 9 bases agree with TRBD1. CDR1 is GTSNPN and CDR2 is SVGIG in the germline V gene (reference sequence). CDR3 size: 19 residues. After removal of 2 bases from V and 4 bases from J, the junction contained 17 bases not matched to a gene. The CDR3 sequence: CAWSPGTGYSLLVNEKLFF. The CDR3 region has the DNA TGTGCCTGGAGTCCAGGGACAGGGTACTCTCTTTTAGTTAATGAAAAACTGTTTTTT.

The chain uses TRBV28 and TRBJ2-1, with 7 bases fitting TRBD2. The CDR3 is 15 residues long. Unmatched junction bases numbered 16, after V lost 7 bases and J lost 10 bases. Per the germline V gene, CDR1 is MDHEN and CDR2 is SYDVKM. The CDR3 DNA is TGTGCCAGCACTTCGGGGGGTTTCAATGTCAAAGAGCAGTTCTTC. This codes for CASTSGGFNVKEQFF.

The chain uses TRBV6-2 or TRBV6-3 and TRBJ1-2, with 7 bases fitting TRBD1. This CDR3 contains 14 residues. Germline lookup yields CDR1 MNHEY and CDR2 SVGEGT. The V segment lost 4 bases and the J segment 3 bases; nucleotides outside the gene matches: 5. This chain's CDR3 is CASSWSGTDYGYTF. CDR3 bases: TGTGCCAGCAGTTGGTCCGGGACAGACTATGGCTACACCTTC.

There are a few counts of this clone. DNA of the CDR3: TGTGCCAGCAGGCGCCGTCGGGGAGGGGACACTGAAGCTTTCTTT. Translation gives CASRRRRGGDTEAFF. V usage is TRBV6-5 and J usage is TRBJ1-1, with a possible D match to TRBD1 (5 bases). The CDR3 has 15 amino acids. CDR1 and CDR2 (germline): MNHEY, SVGAGI. V lost 6 bases, J lost 3 bases, and 17 bases lay in between.

Comment on this clone: At the DNA level, this CDR3 is encoded by other sequences in the same sample as well. J is TRBJ2-1 and V is TRBV7-9; D is uncertain. CDR1 and CDR2 from the germline V gene are SEHNR and FQNEAQ (reference sequence). V gave up 5 bases and J gave up 6 bases, with 5 bases separating them. CDR3 length equals 11 residues. CDR3 protein: CASSPSNEQFF. The CDR3 nucleotides read TGTGCCAGCAGCCCCAGCAATGAGCAGTTCTTC. Combining the CDR3 with reference TRBV7-9 and TRBJ2-1 gives the whole variable domain DTGVSQNPRHKITKRGQNVTFRCDPISEHNRLYWYRQTLGQGPEFLTYFQNEAQLEKSRLLSDRFSAERPKGSFSTLEIQRTEQGDSAMYLCASSPSNEQFFGPGTRLTVL.

This clone turned up a few times. J is TRBJ1-4 and V is TRBV19, with D unresolved. This CDR3 is 15 amino acids long. Looked up from germline, CDR1 is LNHDA and CDR2 is SQIVND (reference sequence). Trimming pared 4 bases from V and 6 bases from J, leaving 15 bases between. CDR3 loop: CASSRRAIRDEKLFF. DNA for the CDR3: TGTGCCAGTAGTAGGAGAGCAATCCGTGATGAAAAACTGTTTTTT.

This clone has only one observation. The chain couples TRBV21-1 to TRBJ1-4; TRBD1 is taken as the D call from the table, unchecked against the DNA. TRBV21-1 is marked as a pseudogene. The CDR3 has 13 amino acids. The CDR3 coding sequence is TGTGCCAGCAGCAAAGCGGCCAGGGAAAAACTGTTTTTT. It yields the protein CASSKAAREKLFF.

The CDR3 DNA is TGTGCCAGTAGTATCGGTAGGACAGATCAGCCCCAGCATTTT. It encodes CASSIGRTDQPQHF. The chain carries TRBV19 and TRBJ1-5; D might be TRBD1 (6 bases). The germline gives CDR1 LNHDA, CDR2 SQIVND (reference sequence). V lost 3 bases and J lost 5, with 11 bases in between. The CDR3 has 14 amino acids.

The chain joins TRBV6-5 to TRBJ2-2; 8 bases are a match to TRBD2. V lost 10 bases to trimming and J lost 1 base; unmatched junction nucleotides: 8. The length of the CDR3 is 15 residues. Germline CDR1 and CDR2: MNHEY and SVGAGI. CDR3 loop: CATKRLAQNTGELFF. DNA for the CDR3: TGTGCCACCAAAAGACTAGCGCAGAACACCGGGGAGCTGTTTTTT.

V usage is TRBV5-1 and J usage is TRBJ2-3; maybe TRBD1 (6 bases). The germline gives CDR1 SGHRS, CDR2 YFSETQ. Trimming removed 4 bases at V and 4 bases at J, with 13 bases between. The CDR3 is 14 amino acids. The CDR3 protein is CASSPTRGSDTQYF. For the CDR3, the DNA is TGCGCCAGCAGCCCGACGAGGGGGTCAGATACGCAGTATTTT.